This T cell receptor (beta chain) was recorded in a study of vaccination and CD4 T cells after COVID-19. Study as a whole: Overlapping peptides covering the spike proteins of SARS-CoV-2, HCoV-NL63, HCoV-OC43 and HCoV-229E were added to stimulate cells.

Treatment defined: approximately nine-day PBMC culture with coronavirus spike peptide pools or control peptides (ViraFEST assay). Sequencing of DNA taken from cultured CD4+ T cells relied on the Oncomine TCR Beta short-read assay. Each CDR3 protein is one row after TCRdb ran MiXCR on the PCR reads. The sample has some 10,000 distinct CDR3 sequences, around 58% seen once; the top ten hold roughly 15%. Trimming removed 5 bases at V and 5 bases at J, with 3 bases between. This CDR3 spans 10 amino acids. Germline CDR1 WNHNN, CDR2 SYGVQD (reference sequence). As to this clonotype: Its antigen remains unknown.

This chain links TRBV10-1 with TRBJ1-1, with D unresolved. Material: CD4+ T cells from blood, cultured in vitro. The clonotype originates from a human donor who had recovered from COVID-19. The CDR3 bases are TGCGCCAGCAGTAGTACTGAAGCTTTCTTT. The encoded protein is CASSSTEAFF.